The TCR beta chain described here comes from a study of regulatory T cells in long-lasting Graves disease. About the study: Graves' disease counted as persistent after over 5 years of antithyroid drugs with positive TSH receptor antibodies. Study results and limitations: There was favoring of TRBV28, TRBJ1-2 and TRBJ2-5 in persistent disease.

Indicated time point: persistent/refractory GD, antithyroid drugs over 5 years with positive TRAb. From RNA extracted from PBMCs, the TCR library was made. Patient provenance is recorded as an endocrinology department in Xi'an, China. EDTA tubes received around 10 milliliters of drawn peripheral blood. To make TCR beta libraries, researchers used iRepertoire HTBI primers and Arm-PCR of CDR3 regions. TCRdb reanalysed the multiplex PCR reads using MiXCR and keeps one entry per CDR3 protein. The sample lists hundreds of thousands of distinct CDR3 sequences, under 25% occurring once. There are a few counts of this clonotype. What it binds is not known. Between the trimmed V and J ends, which lost 0 bases and 3 bases, there was a span of 9 bases. In germline, CDR1 is MGHRA, CDR2 YSYEKL. This CDR3 contains 14 residues.

The sequencing used peripheral blood mononuclear cells (PBMCs), collected when the disease was refractory, from a patient treated with antithyroid drugs. J is TRBJ2-7 and V is TRBV4-1, with a tentative D call TRBD1 (6 bases). The receptor comes from a female donor with Graves disease. CDR3 residues: CASSQEDSDYEQYF. The CDR3 DNA sequence: TGCGCCAGCAGCCAAGAGGACAGTGACTACGAGCAGTACTTC.